This TCR beta chain was sequenced for a study of blood T cell repertoires in COVID-19. Study summary: T cells, B-cell-depleted T cells, or PBMCs provided the cDNA or gDNA that served as material.

Germline-derived CDR1 and CDR2 are SGHNT and YYREEE (reference sequence). The CDR3 loop spans 14 amino acids. With 4 bases clipped from V and 5 bases from J, the junction kept 6 bases outside the gene matches. Authors' analysis steps: By means of reference gene primer amplification, nucleated cell counts were estimated. The repertoire was sequenced with immunoSEQ multiplex PCR; TCRdb's copy has only in-frame clones and lacks some. D and trimming were read from the DNA, whereas the V and J calls and clone size are those reported in that table. The sample carries around 15,000 clones, approximately 88% recorded once.

This rearrangement joins TRBV5-4 to TRBJ2-5; 9 positions agree with TRBD2. The sample taken for sequencing was peripheral blood. The receptor was derived from a human donor in a cohort sampled during active COVID-19. The CDR3 region has the DNA TGTGCCAGCAGCCCGGGACTAGCACGCGAGACCCAGTACTTC. Translating it yields CASSPGLARETQYF.